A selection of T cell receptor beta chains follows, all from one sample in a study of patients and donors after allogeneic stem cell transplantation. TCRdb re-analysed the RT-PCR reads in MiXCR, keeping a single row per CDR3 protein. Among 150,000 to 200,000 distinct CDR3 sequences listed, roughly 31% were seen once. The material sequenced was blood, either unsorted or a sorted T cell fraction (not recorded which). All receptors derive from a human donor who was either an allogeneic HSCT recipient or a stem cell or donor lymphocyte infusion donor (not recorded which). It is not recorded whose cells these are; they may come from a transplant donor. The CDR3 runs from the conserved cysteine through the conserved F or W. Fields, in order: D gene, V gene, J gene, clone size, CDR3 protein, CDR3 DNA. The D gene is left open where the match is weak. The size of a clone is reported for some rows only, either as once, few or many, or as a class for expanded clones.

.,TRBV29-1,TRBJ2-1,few,CSVVPEDRVNEQFF,TGCAGCGTTGTTCCGGAGGACAGAGTCAATGAGCAGTTCTTC
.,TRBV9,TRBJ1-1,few,CASSVNSRNTEAFF,TGTGCCAGCAGCGTAAACAGCCGGAACACTGAAGCTTTCTTT
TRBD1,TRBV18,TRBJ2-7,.,CASSPGTGFDEQYF,TGTGCCAGCTCACCCGGGACAGGGTTCGACGAGCAGTACTTC
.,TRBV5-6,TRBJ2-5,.,CASSLGRKETQYF,TGTGCCAGCAGCTTGGGACGGAAAGAGACCCAGTACTTC
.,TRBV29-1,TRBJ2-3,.,CSGREGDTQYF,TGCAGTGGAAGAGAGGGGGATACGCAGTATTTT
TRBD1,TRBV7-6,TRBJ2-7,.,CASSIGQGGYEQYF,TGTGCCAGCAGCATCGGACAGGGTGGCTACGAGCAGTACTTC
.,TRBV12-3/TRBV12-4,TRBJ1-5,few,CASTLGGFDQPQHF,TGTGCCAGCACCCTTGGGGGGTTCGATCAGCCCCAGCATTTT
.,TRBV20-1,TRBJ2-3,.,CSASIAGTSTDTQYF,TGCAGTGCTAGTATCGCGGGGACTAGCACAGATACGCAGTATTTT
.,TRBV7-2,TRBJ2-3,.,CASSPTPRDTQYF,TGTGCCAGCAGCCCGACTCCCCGGGATACGCAGTATTTT
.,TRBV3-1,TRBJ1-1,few,CASSPVGQRRHTEAFF,TGTGCCAGCAGCCCAGTCGGACAGCGTCGGCACACTGAAGCTTTCTTT
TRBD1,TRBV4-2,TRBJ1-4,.,CASSQEKTGDERLFF,TGTGCCAGCAGCCAAGAGAAGACAGGGGACGAGAGACTGTTTTTT
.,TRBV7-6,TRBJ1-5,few,CASSLSQDGNQPQHF,TGTGCCAGCAGCTTATCCCAGGACGGGAATCAGCCCCAGCATTTT
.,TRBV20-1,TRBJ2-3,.,CSALVGSPDTQYF,TGCAGTGCTTTGGTCGGGAGCCCAGATACGCAGTATTTT
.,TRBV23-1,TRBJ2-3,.,CASSQSSLARTSTDTQYF,TGCGCCAGCAGTCAATCGTCGCTAGCTCGTACTAGCACAGATACGCAGTATTTT
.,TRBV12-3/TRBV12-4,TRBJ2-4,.,CASSLEGIQYF,TGTGCCAGCAGCTTAGAGGGCATTCAGTACTTC
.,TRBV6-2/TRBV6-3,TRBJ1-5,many,CASSLVSLKQPQHF,TGTGCCAGCAGTTTGGTCAGCCTGAAGCAGCCCCAGCATTTT